One sample yielded the 12 T cell receptor beta chains listed below, sequenced in a study of blood T cells in healthy people across ages. It was with a sample-barcoded 5' primer and a J-beta primer mix that a second PCR of about 6 to 11 cycles was run. TCRdb analysed the 5' RACE reads with MiXCR anew, one entry per CDR3 protein. Seen here are roughly 800,000 distinct CDR3 sequences, roughly 64% observed once, and the top ten hold approximately 23%. Sequences were obtained from blood. The receptors were gathered from a young man in good health.

This sequence joins TRBV18 and TRBJ2-7, with TRBD2 identical over 7 bases. Per germline, CDR1 KGHSH and CDR2 LQKENI. Trimming took 3 bases from V and 3 from J; bases not matched to a gene: 5. The CDR3 length is 14 residues. The CDR3 DNA is TGTGCCAGCTCACCTGAAGCGGGACTCTACGAGCAGTACTTC. The encoded protein is CASSPEAGLYEQYF. The entire variable domain, with the rest obtained from reference TRBV18 and TRBJ2-7, is as follows: NAGVMQNPRHLVRRRGQEARLRCSPMKGHSHVYWYRQLPEEGLKFMVYLQKENIIDESGMPKERFSAEFPKEGPSILRIQQVVRGDSAAYFCASSPEAGLYEQYFGPGTRLTVT.

CDR3 in DNA: TGCAGTGCTATGCGAACTACTCAAGAGACCCAGTACTTC. It translates to CSAMRTTQETQYF. V usage is TRBV20-1 and J usage is TRBJ2-5, with D hard to call. Germline CDR1 is DFQATT and CDR2 is SNEGSKA (reference sequence). CDR3 length equals 13 residues. Trimming shortened V by 4 bases and J by 2 bases, and 11 bases separated the two germline ends.

This clonotype was detected only once. The junction shows a germline mismatch at one end, possibly a read error. The rearrangement uses TRBV25-1 and TRBJ1-6; 7 bases are a match to TRBD1. Germline CDR1 reads MGHDK; CDR2 reads SYGVNS. This CDR3 has 12 residues. The CDR3 sequence is CDILTGTSPLHF. DNA of the CDR3: TGCGACATATTGACAGGGACTTCACCCCTCCACTTT.

V is TRBV5-1 and J is TRBJ1-6; 7 bases align to TRBD1. The length of the CDR3 is 15 residues. Per germline, CDR1 SGHRS and CDR2 YFSETQ. The junction had 2 bases not matched to a gene; V was cut back by 2 bases and J by 3 bases. In DNA form, the CDR3 reads TGCGCCAGCAGCTTTCAGGGGGGCTATAATTCACCCCTCCACTTT. It encodes CASSFQGGYNSPLHF.

This clonotype is a singleton in its sample. The V call is TRBV30, the J call TRBJ1-6, with a possible D match to TRBD1 (5 bases). Trimming took 3 bases from V and 5 from J, leaving 8 bases between them. This CDR3 is 13 amino acids long. CDR1 and CDR2 (germline): GTSNPN, SVGIG (reference sequence). The CDR3 here is CAWRRQNNSPLHF. DNA of the CDR3: TGTGCCTGGAGGCGACAGAATAATTCACCCCTCCACTTT.

This chain uses TRBV4-3 with TRBJ2-7; D is possibly TRBD2 (5 bases). The CDR3 spans 13 residues. V was cut by 0 bases and J by 9 bases, with 12 bases left in between. Germline CDR1 LGHNA, CDR2 YSLEER. The CDR3: CASSQDPSLTQYF. For the CDR3, the DNA is TGCGCCAGCAGCCAAGATCCTAGCCTTACGCAGTACTTC.

The chain uses TRBV20-1 and TRBJ2-7; 8 bases fit TRBD1. V was pared by 5 bases and J by 6 bases, with 3 bases of the junction left unmatched. Looked up from germline, CDR1 is DFQATT and CDR2 is SNEGSKA (reference sequence). The CDR3 runs 11 residues. For the CDR3, the DNA is TGCAGTGCTGGAGGACAGGGCGAGCAGTACTTC. It specifies CSAGGQGEQYF.

This clonotype showed up just a few times. The chain couples TRBV27 to TRBJ2-1; tentatively, D is TRBD2 (5 bases). Trimming removed 6 bases at V and 9 bases at J, with 21 bases between. The CDR3 totals 15 residues. Looked up from germline, CDR1 is MNHEY and CDR2 is SMNVEV (reference sequence). CDR3 DNA: TGTGCCAGCAGCCTGATTGGCGGGTTTGACGGTGAGCAGTTCTTC. Translation: CASSLIGGFDGEQFF.

A few counts support this clonotype. The chain couples TRBV7-9 to TRBJ1-1; D may be TRBD1 (6 bases). This CDR3 contains 14 residues. V dropped 1 base and J dropped 5 bases, with 11 bases sitting between them. Germline V gene sequence: CDR1 SEHNR, CDR2 FQNEAQ (reference sequence). CDR3 region: CASSLGRGGTEAFF. The CDR3 DNA is TGTGCCAGCAGCTTAGGTCGAGGGGGTACTGAAGCTTTCTTT.

The chain links TRBV10-2 to TRBJ1-6; no definite D call. The CDR3 length is 13 residues. Trimming took 2 bases from V and 9 from J, leaving 8 bases between them. Germline assignment: CDR1 WSHSY and CDR2 SAAADI. CDR3 residues: CASSEQTGSPLHF. The CDR3 DNA sequence: TGCGCCAGCAGTGAGCAAACCGGTTCACCCCTCCACTTT.

This clonotype came up a few times. The V gene is TRBV29-1, the J gene TRBJ2-5; D possibly corresponds to TRBD2 (6 bases). Trimming shortened V by 4 bases and J by 5 bases, and 14 bases separated the two germline ends. Germline V gene sequence: CDR1 SQVTM, CDR2 ANQGSEA. The CDR3 extends over 13 amino acids. The DNA of the CDR3 is TGCAGCGTTGGAAGTGAGGGAGGTGAGACCCAGTACTTC. This encodes CSVGSEGGETQYF.

This clonotype has a single count. The gene calls are TRBV4-2 and TRBJ2-5; 10 nucleotides match TRBD2. V gave up 0 bases and J gave up 11 bases; unmatched junction bases: 12. CDR3 length equals 16 residues. Germline V CDR1 and CDR2: LGHNA, YNFKEQ. CDR3 DNA sequence: TGTGCCAGCAGCCAAGAGGGGGGGACTAGCGTCAATGAGCAGTACTTC. Translating it yields CASSQEGGTSVNEQYF.